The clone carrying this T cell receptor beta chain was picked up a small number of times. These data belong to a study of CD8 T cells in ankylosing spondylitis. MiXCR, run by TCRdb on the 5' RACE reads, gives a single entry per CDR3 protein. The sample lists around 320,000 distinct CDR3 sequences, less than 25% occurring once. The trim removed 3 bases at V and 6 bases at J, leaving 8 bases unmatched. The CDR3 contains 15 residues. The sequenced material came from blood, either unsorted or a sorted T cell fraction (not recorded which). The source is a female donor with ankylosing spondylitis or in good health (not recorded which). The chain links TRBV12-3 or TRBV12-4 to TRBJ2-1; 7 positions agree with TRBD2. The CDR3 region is CASSLTSRWGNEQFF. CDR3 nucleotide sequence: TGTGCCAGCAGTTTGACTAGCCGTTGGGGCAATGAGCAGTTCTTC.